This T cell receptor beta chain was found in a study of T-cell reconstitution after alpha-beta-depleted transplantation in children. This clonotype was observed at least ten times. Preparation of the TCRbeta library was carried out with unique molecular identifiers. MiXCR was run by TCRdb on the PCR reads, yielding one entry per CDR3 protein. The sample has about 200,000 distinct CDR3 sequences; about 14% are singletons. Germline CDR1 is KGHDR and CDR2 is SFDVKD. The CDR3 extends over 15 amino acids. With 4 bases removed from V and 5 bases from J, the gap between germline ends came to 16 bases. The sequence was obtained from a human donor who donated a stem cell graft to a child with acute lymphoblastic leukemia. The sample in question was PBMCs from the stem cell graft donor, obtained from the stem cell graft. The gene calls are TRBV24-1 and TRBJ2-5; D is undetermined. The chain's CDR3 is CATSEATLTSETQYF. DNA of the CDR3: TGTGCCACCAGTGAGGCGACACTCACCTCTGAGACCCAGTACTTC.